The source of this T cell receptor beta chain is a study of response to subunit inactivated influenza vaccine (dated by TCRdb to between 2017 and 2018). Regarding the research as a whole: To follow how T cells responded to a trivalent subunit inactivated influenza vaccine, the researchers relied on deep quantitative profiling of the T cell receptor repertoire.

The receptor library was made with RT-PCR. Sequencer: Illumina HiSeq 2500. TCRdb reanalyzed the raw reads on its own, using fastp at Q25 for trimming and MiXCR for clone calling, and kept in-frame beta chains. Every entry covers one CDR3 protein and lists the most common genes and DNA from its rows. The sample contains 400,000 to 650,000 distinct CDR3 sequences, about 7.2% of them found a single time. Around 14% of the sample rests with the top ten. Germline trimming amounts to 8 bases on V and 1 base on J, with 12 as the count of junction bases outside the gene matches. CDR1 and CDR2 are read off the germline V gene as ENHRY and SYGVKD. The CDR3 spans 16 residues, from the cysteine through the phenylalanine. The retained sequence is limited to the CDR3, 48 bases, with the frame set at the first base. Study-level results and caveats: The authors suggested that each seasonal influenza vaccination may recruit only a limited number of new T cells.

Many counts were recorded for this clonotype. Its antigen specificity is not known. No clone much larger than this one lies a single base away; base qualities are absent. The sample in question was PBMCs from blood, obtained less than 30 months after vaccination. The sequence was obtained from a man aged 45 to 75 who received an inactivated influenza vaccine. Donor details come from another sample of the same person, matched by shared clones. The chain is encoded by TRBV10-3 joined to TRBJ2-7, with 9 bases matching TRBD1. Here is the DNA: TGTGCCATCCCTGGGGGTTGGGACAGGGTATCCTACGAGCAGTACTTC. This yields the protein CAIPGGWDRVSYEQYF.